The T cell receptor (beta chain) described here comes from a study of cytomegalovirus exposure and HLA in healthy donors. Looking at the study overall: Drawn from HLA-typed donors, about 85 million unique TCRs were held in an early data release.

Study-level results: In a later analysis, common viral pathogens appeared linked to several of the most significant clusters.

About this clone itself: Its specificity is not known.

Use of 60 Vbeta and 13 Jbeta primers characterized the PCR. This table comes from immunoSEQ multiplex PCR, and its TCRdb copy is limited to in-frame clones, with some not included. Here the sample spans 150,000 to 200,000 clones, 80% to 85% being singletons. The CDR3 loop spans 15 amino acids. V was cut by 0 bases and J by 6 bases, with 14 bases left in between. CDR1 is MNHNY, CDR2 SVGAGI, per germline (reference sequence). The sequence came from a man aged 45-65 years in good health and CMV-seronegative. V and J are TRBV6-6 and TRBJ1-2; D might be TRBD1 (6 bases). The sequenced sample was PBMCs. The CDR3 sequence: CASSYSNPDRNGYTF. Here the CDR3 DNA reads TGTGCCAGCAGTTACTCGAATCCGGACAGAAATGGCTACACCTTC.